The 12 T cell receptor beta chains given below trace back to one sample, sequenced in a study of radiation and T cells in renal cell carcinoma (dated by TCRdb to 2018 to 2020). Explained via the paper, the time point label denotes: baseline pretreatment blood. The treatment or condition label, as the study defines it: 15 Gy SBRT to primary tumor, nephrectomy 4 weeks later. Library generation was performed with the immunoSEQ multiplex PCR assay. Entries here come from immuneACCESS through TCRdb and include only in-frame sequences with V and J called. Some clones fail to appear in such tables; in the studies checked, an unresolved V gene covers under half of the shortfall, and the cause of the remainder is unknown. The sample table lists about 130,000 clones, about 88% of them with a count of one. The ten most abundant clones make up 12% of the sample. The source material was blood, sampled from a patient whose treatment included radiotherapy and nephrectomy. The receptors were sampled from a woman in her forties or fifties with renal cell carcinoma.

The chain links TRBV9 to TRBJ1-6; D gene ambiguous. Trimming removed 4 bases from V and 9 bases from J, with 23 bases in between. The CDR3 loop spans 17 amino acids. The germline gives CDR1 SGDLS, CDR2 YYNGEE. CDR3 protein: CASSHPVGSFVSSPLHF. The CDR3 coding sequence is TGTGCCAGCAGCCACCCCGTCGGGAGTTTTGTAAGTTCACCCCTCCACTTT.

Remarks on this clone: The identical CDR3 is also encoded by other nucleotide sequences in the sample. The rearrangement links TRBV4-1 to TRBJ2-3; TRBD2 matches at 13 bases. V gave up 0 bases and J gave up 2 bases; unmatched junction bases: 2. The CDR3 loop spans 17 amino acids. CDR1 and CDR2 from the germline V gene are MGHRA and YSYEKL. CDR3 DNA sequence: TGCGCCAGCAGCCAAGAAGGGACTAGCGGGGCCACAGATACGCAGTATTTT. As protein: CASSQEGTSGATDTQYF.

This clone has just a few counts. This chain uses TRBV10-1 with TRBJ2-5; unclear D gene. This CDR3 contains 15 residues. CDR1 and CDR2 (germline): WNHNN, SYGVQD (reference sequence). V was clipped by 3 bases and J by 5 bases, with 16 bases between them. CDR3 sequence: CASSDSRVSYETQYF. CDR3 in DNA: TGCGCCAGCAGTGATTCCCGGGTATCGTACGAGACCCAGTACTTC.

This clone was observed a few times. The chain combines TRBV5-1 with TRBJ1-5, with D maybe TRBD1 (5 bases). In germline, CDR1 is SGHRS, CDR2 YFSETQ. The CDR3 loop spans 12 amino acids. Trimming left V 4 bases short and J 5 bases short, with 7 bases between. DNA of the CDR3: TGCGCCAGCAGCGGCAGGGATCAGCCCCAGCATTTT. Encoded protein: CASSGRDQPQHF.

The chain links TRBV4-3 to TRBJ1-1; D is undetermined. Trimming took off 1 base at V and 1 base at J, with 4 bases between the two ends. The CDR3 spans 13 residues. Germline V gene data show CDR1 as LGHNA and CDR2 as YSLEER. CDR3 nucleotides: TGCGCCAGCAGCCAAGTGCCGAACACTGAAGCTTTCTTT. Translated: CASSQVPNTEAFF.

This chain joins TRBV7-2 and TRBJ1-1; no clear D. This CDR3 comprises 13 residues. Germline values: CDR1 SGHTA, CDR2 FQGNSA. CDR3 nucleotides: TGTGTCGGTAGTTTGGTCGAGGGCACTGAAGCTTTCTTT. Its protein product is CVGSLVEGTEAFF.

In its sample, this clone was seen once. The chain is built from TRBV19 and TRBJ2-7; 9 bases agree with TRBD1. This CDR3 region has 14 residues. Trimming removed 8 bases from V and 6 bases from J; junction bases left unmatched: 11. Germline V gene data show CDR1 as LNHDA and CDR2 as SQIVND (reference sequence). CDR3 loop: CASRRGQGRGEQYF. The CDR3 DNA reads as TGTGCCAGTCGACGGGGACAGGGAAGAGGCGAGCAGTACTTC.

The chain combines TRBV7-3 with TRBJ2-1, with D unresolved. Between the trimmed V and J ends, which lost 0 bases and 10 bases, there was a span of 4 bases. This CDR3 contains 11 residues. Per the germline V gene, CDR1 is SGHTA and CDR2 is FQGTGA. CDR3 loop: CASSLTKEQFF. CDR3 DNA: TGTGCCAGCAGCTTAACTAAGGAGCAGTTCTTC. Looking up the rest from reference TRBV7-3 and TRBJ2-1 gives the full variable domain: GAGVSQTPSNKVTEKGKYVELRCDPISGHTALYWYRQSLGQGPEFLIYFQGTGAADDSGLPNDRFFAVRPEGSVSTLKIQRTERGDSAVYLCASSLTKEQFFGPGTRLTVL.

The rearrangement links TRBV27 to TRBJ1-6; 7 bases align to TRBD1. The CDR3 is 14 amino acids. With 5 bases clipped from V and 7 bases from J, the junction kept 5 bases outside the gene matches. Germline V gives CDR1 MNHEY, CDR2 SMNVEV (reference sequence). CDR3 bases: TGTGCCAGCAGTCTCCGACAGGGAAATTCACCCCTCCACTTT. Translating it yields CASSLRQGNSPLHF.

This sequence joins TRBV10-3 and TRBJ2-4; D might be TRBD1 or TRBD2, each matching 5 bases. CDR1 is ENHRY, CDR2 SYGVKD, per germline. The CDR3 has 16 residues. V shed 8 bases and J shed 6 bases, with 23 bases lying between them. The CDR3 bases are TGTGCCATCGCCCGAGGGGACGCGGACGGCGGAAACATTCAGTACTTC. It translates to CAIARGDADGGNIQYF.

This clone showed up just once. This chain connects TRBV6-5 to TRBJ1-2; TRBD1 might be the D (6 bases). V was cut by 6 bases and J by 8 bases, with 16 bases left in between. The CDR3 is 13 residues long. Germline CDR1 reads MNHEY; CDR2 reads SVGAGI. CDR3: CASSRNREGGYTF. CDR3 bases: TGTGCCAGCAGCCGTAACAGGGAGGGCGGCTACACCTTC.

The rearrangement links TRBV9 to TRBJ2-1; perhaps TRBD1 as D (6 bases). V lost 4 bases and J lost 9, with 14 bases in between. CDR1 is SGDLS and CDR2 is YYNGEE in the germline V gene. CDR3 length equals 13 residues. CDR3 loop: CASSQKQGLEQFF. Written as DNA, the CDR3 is TGTGCCAGCAGCCAAAAACAGGGCCTTGAGCAGTTCTTC.